This paragraph covers one T cell receptor beta chain sequence. This clonotype was seen ten or more times. Its cognate antigen has yet to be identified. Base quality data are lacking; no much larger clone is found one base away. Little can be read into the size of this beta chain, an off-target read in a library designed for alpha chains. These data come from a study of spatial heterogeneity in lung cancer (dated by TCRdb to the late 2010s). For context, the study as a whole: Beta-chain transcripts were consistently detected in greater numbers than alpha-chain transcripts, which likely reflects a higher abundance of beta-chain transcripts. A strong correlation was found between TCR transcript counts in tumor regions and a T cell transcriptional module score from matched bulk RNA-seq. In the raw uncorrected reads, each unique combination of TCR and UMI appeared on average more than ten times. The study quantitatively compared TCR alpha and beta repertoires across multiple tumor regions, matched nontumor lung and blood in non-small cell lung cancer. TCR repertoire features were related to nonsynonymous mutation counts determined by whole-exome sequencing of tumor tissue. Both alpha and beta chains were TCR-sequenced in samples taken at surgery, namely 220 tumor regions, fewer than 85 matched nontumor lung samples and 55 to 60 PBMC samples. On the study overall, not on this receptor specifically: Counts of ubiquitous and regional expanded TCRs were found to correlate with counts of ubiquitous and regional nonsynonymous mutations, respectively. Estimated TCR-seq coverage of tumor T cells was only 7% to 8.5% for alpha chains and 13% for beta chains. Confirming at a functional level the hypothesis that regional TCRs recognize regional mutations was considered to require additional single-cell paired TCR alpha and beta sequencing. The tumor nonsynonymous mutation count correlated with the number of expanded intratumoral alpha and beta TCRs.

The germline V gene yields SGHTA for CDR1 and FQGNSA for CDR2. V is shortened by 1 base, J by 4 bases, and the region joining them spans 9 bases. The CDR3 covers 14 residues, taking in both the cysteine and the phenylalanine. Only the CDR3 portion is preserved as DNA: 42 bases, with reading frame beginning at the first base. Library preparation used 5' RACE. Sequencer: NextSeq 500. In the TCR library protocol, a unique molecular identifier was attached to each TCR cDNA molecule so that PCR and sequencing errors could be corrected. The published analysis was carried out like this. TCR identification, UMI-based error correction and CDR3 extraction were all carried out with Decombinator tools. Expanded TCRs were defined as those above a frequency of 2 per 1,000, corresponding to the top 1% of the tumor frequency distribution. Expanded tumor TCRs were classed as regional if statistically deemed absent (corrected P<0.05) from at least one tumor region, otherwise ubiquitous. Renyi diversity was computed with the R vegan package after each repertoire had been subsampled 100 times to 5,000 TCRs. To build CDR3 similarity networks, amino acid triplet string-kernel similarity was used, and CDR3s were connected when their pairwise similarity was above 0.82. The public reads were run again by TCRdb, first through fastp at Q25 and then through MiXCR, and only productive beta chains were kept. Rows with a matching CDR3 protein are joined into one entry that keeps the most common DNA and genes. It is TCRdb's table, rather than the study itself, that gives the V and J calls and clone size. Across this sample there are 9,500 to 13,000 distinct CDR3 sequences, with roughly 12% seen only once. The ten largest clones take up about 10% of the sample.

The time point label corresponds to: sample taken at primary tumor resection. The donors were fewer than 90 patients from the lung TRACERx cohort who had early-stage, untreated non-small cell lung cancer. Without any cell sorting, TCR sequencing was performed on whole RNA extracted either from tumor and nontumor lung tissue or from cryopreserved PBMC samples. A patient was chosen for TCR sequencing only when enough RNA was available from at least two tumor regions. A lung pathologist reviewed the tumor and adjacent nontumor lung specimens before the specimens were selected. This specimen consisted of lung tumor tissue, obtained at surgery. The sequence is built from TRBV7-2 and TRBJ2-3, with the D gene not confidently named. This clonotype originated in a male donor with early-stage non-small cell lung cancer. The CDR3 in this case is CASSLVLGSDTQYF. The DNA is TGTGCCAGCAGCTTAGTCCTTGGTTCAGATACGCAGTATTTT.